Presented here are 27 T cell receptor beta chains from one specimen sequenced in a study of shared clonotypes between healthy human individuals. Here immunoSEQ multiplex PCR was the method, and the copy in TCRdb shows in-frame clones only, minus some. The data contain 850,000 to 1,200,000 clones, about 74% of them singletons. The sequencing sample was made of memory CD4+ T cells sorted from blood. Regarding subset: CD45RA-negative fraction. All receptors come from a man aged 18 to 29 in good health.

Only one count was recorded for this clone. The chain links TRBV19 to TRBJ2-2; weak D call: TRBD1 (5 bases). Germline CDR1 is LNHDA and CDR2 is SQIVND (reference sequence). This CDR3 region has 14 residues. The V end was cut by 8 bases, the J end by 1 base, with 11 bases between. The CDR3 here is CASGPQGNTGELFF. The CDR3 region has the DNA TGTGCCAGTGGACCCCAGGGGAACACCGGGGAGCTGTTTTTT. The entire variable domain, with the rest obtained from reference TRBV19 and TRBJ2-2, is as follows: DGGITQSPKYLFRKEGQNVTLSCEQNLNHDAMYWYRQDPGQGLRLIYYSQIVNDFQKGDIAEGYSVSREKKESFPLTVTSAQKNPTAFYLCASGPQGNTGELFFGEGSRLTVL.

The gene calls are TRBV19 and TRBJ2-1; 9 nucleotides line up with TRBD2. The germline CDR1 and CDR2 sequences are LNHDA and SQIVND (reference sequence). The CDR3 is 15 amino acids. V was pared by 4 bases and J by 1 base, with 2 bases of the junction left unmatched. The DNA for the CDR3 is TGTGCCAGTAGTAGCGGGGGGGCGTCCTACAATGAGCAGTTCTTC. Amino acids: CASSSGGASYNEQFF.

CDR3 in amino acids: CASSLAGPQNQPQHF. CDR3 DNA sequence: TGTGCCAGCAGCTTAGCGGGGCCACAAAATCAGCCCCAGCATTTT. The chain combines TRBV7-2 with TRBJ1-5; TRBD1 might be the D (5 bases). The CDR3 totals 15 residues. With 0 bases removed from V and 4 bases from J, the gap between germline ends came to 10 bases. CDR1 SGHTA and CDR2 FQGNSA come from the germline V gene.

As regards this clone: Other DNA sequences in this sample translate to the same CDR3. This chain connects TRBV5-1 to TRBJ2-3; 9 bases are shared with TRBD2. The CDR3 length is 16 residues. V dropped 0 bases and J dropped 4; count of bases not matched to a gene: 6. Germline assignment: CDR1 SGHRS and CDR2 YFSETQ. The CDR3 sequence: CASSLDGGGASDTQYF. DNA for the CDR3: TGCGCCAGCAGCTTGGATGGCGGGGGGGCCTCAGATACGCAGTATTTT.

Of note for this clone: Compared with germline, one end of the junction differs, possibly owing to a read error. CDR3 amino acids: CAWSLRADLSF. The CDR3 region has the DNA TGTGCCTGGAGTTTAAGGGCTGACCTAAGTTTT. The genes are TRBV30 and TRBJ1-1; unclear D gene. Germline-derived CDR1 and CDR2 are GTSNPN and SVGIG (reference sequence). This CDR3 is 11 amino acids long.

The chain has TRBV5-1 and TRBJ1-4, with D hard to call. V was pared by 0 bases and J by 6 bases, with 15 bases between. The CDR3 loop spans 16 amino acids. Per the germline V gene, CDR1 is SGHRS and CDR2 is YFSETQ. The CDR3: CASSLGRAGGHEKLFF. For the CDR3, the DNA is TGCGCCAGCAGCTTGGGGCGGGCAGGAGGGCATGAAAAACTGTTTTTT.

The rearrangement uses TRBV5-4 and TRBJ2-7; 10 nucleotides line up with TRBD1. CDR1 is SGHNT, CDR2 YYREEE, per germline (reference sequence). Trimming removed 4 bases from V and 2 bases from J; junction bases left unmatched: 6. The CDR3 contains 15 residues. The DNA of the CDR3 is TGTGCCAGCAGCCGAGGACAGGGGGTAACCTACGAGCAGTACTTC. Its protein is CASSRGQGVTYEQYF.

On this clone: Other DNA sequences from this sample encode an identical CDR3 as well. This rearrangement joins TRBV5-1 to TRBJ1-4; 10 bases are a match to TRBD1. Per germline, CDR1 SGHRS and CDR2 YFSETQ. The CDR3 length is 14 residues. V trimming: 3 bases; J trimming: 8 bases; junction bases outside the gene matches: 4. This CDR3 reads CASSSGTGVEKLFF. In DNA form, the CDR3 reads TGCGCCAGCAGCTCCGGGACAGGGGTAGAAAAACTGTTTTTT.

The V call is TRBV19, the J call TRBJ2-5; 9 nucleotides align to TRBD1. The V gene's germline CDR1 is LNHDA and CDR2 SQIVND (reference sequence). This CDR3 has 15 residues. With 3 bases clipped from V and 5 bases from J, the junction kept 7 bases outside the gene matches. CDR3 bases: TGTGCCAGTAGTATGGGGACAGGGTTGGGGGAGACCCAGTACTTC. It encodes CASSMGTGLGETQYF.

V usage is TRBV2 and J usage is TRBJ1-5; 9 bases align to TRBD1. After removal of 6 bases from V and 6 bases from J, the junction contained 9 bases not matched to a gene. This CDR3 comprises 15 residues. Germline V lookup: CDR1 SNHLY, CDR2 FYNNEI. The CDR3 coding sequence is TGTGCCAGCAGCACCGGGACAGGGAAAGGTCAGCCCCAGCATTTT. Protein product: CASSTGTGKGQPQHF. Drawing the rest from reference TRBV2 and TRBJ1-5, the complete variable domain is EPEVTQTPSHQVTQMGQEVILRCVPISNHLYFYWYRQILGQKVEFLVSFYNNEISEKSEIFDDQFSVERPDGSNFTLKIRSTKLEDSAMYFCASSTGTGKGQPQHFGDGTRLSIL.

In this sample, this clone turned up a few times. The chain carries TRBV4-3 and TRBJ2-3; 7 bases match TRBD2. Germline V gene sequence: CDR1 LGHNA, CDR2 YSLEER. The CDR3 covers 16 residues. Trimming at V came to 1 base and at J to 0 bases, leaving 4 bases not matched to a gene. The CDR3 here is CASSQGSSGSTDTQYF. The DNA of the CDR3 is TGCGCCAGCAGCCAAGGGTCTAGCGGTAGCACAGATACGCAGTATTTT.

The chain carries TRBV7-2 and TRBJ2-7, with 7 bases lining up with TRBD2. Germline values: CDR1 SGHTA, CDR2 FQGNSA. The length of the CDR3 is 13 residues. V dropped 11 bases and J dropped 1; count of bases not matched to a gene: 8. The CDR3 DNA is TGTGCCCCCTCGGGGGGTGGTTCCTACGAGCAGTACTTC. Its protein product is CAPSGGGSYEQYF.

The CDR3 sequence: CASNFGGSNTGELFF. CDR3 nucleotide sequence: TGTGCCAGCAATTTTGGTGGGTCGAACACCGGGGAGCTGTTTTTT. The rearrangement links TRBV28 to TRBJ2-2; D not resolved. The CDR3 totals 15 residues. V was shortened by 7 bases and J by 0 bases, with 12 bases between the two germline ends. Germline values: CDR1 MDHEN, CDR2 SYDVKM.

This clone was observed a handful of times. The chain has TRBV30 and TRBJ1-2, with D unclear. Germline loops: CDR1 GTSNPN, CDR2 SVGIG (reference sequence). This CDR3 has 12 residues. V was clipped by 0 bases and J by 4 bases, with 6 bases between them. DNA of the CDR3: TGTGCCTGGAGTGTAGAAACCTATGGCTACACCTTC. It translates to CAWSVETYGYTF.

This clone is a singleton in its sample. The CDR3 bases are TGTGTTACGTGGGGGTTAGATGAGCAGTTCTTC. As protein: CVTWGLDEQFF. The chain links TRBV14 to TRBJ2-1; D assignment may be TRBD1 or TRBD2 (5 bases each). CDR1 SGHDN and CDR2 FVKESK come from the germline V gene. CDR3 length: 11 amino acids.

The chain links TRBV5-1 to TRBJ2-3; D possibly corresponds to TRBD1 (6 bases). V was pared by 7 bases and J by 2 bases, with 17 bases between. The CDR3 is 15 amino acids. The germline CDR1 and CDR2 sequences are SGHRS and YFSETQ. CDR3 DNA sequence: TGCGCCAGCTCACGCGGTGGGACAACCACAGATACGCAGTATTTT. Translated: CASSRGGTTTDTQYF.

Note on this clone: A much larger clone differs from this one at a single base, so this may be a read error. Other DNA sequences of this sample code for an identical CDR3. V usage is TRBV29-1 and J usage is TRBJ2-7; D is uncertain. V gave up 1 base and J gave up 3 bases, with 4 bases separating them. Germline V gene sequence: CDR1 SQVTM, CDR2 ANQGSEA. This CDR3 has 11 residues. The CDR3, as DNA: TGCAGCGTTGAAGGTTTCTACGAGCAGTACTTC. Translating it yields CSVEGFYEQYF.

This sequence joins TRBV27 and TRBJ1-1; TRBD1 matches at 7 bases. The germline V gene has CDR1 MNHEY and CDR2 SMNVEV (reference sequence). V shed 1 base and J 5 bases; nucleotides not matched to a gene: 10. The CDR3 runs 16 residues. CDR3 in amino acids: CASSLFGTESPTEAFF. CDR3 DNA sequence: TGTGCCAGCAGTTTATTTGGGACAGAGAGCCCTACTGAAGCTTTCTTT.

The chain combines TRBV11-3 with TRBJ2-7, with D perhaps matching TRBD1 or TRBD2 (6 bases each). V lost 0 bases to trimming and J lost 5 bases, with 8 bases between them. CDR1 is SGHNT, CDR2 YENEEA, per germline. There are 13 residues in the CDR3. The CDR3 reads CASSLDGGHEQYF. CDR3 sequence (DNA): TGTGCCAGCAGCTTAGACGGGGGCCACGAGCAGTACTTC. Filled out from reference TRBV11-3 and TRBJ2-7, the complete variable domain reads EAGVVQSPRYKIIEKKQPVAFWCNPISGHNTLYWYLQNLGQGPELLIRYENEEAVDDSQLPKDRFSAERLKGVDSTLKIQPAELGDSAVYLCASSLDGGHEQYFGPGTRLTVT.

The CDR3 sequence is CSVGAGTGGSEQYF. The CDR3 nucleotides are TGCAGCGTGGGGGCCGGGACAGGGGGCTCCGAGCAGTACTTC. This chain connects TRBV29-1 to TRBJ2-7; 12 nucleotides match TRBD1. The CDR3 contains 14 residues. V was clipped by 6 bases and J by 6 bases; unmatched bases: 9. The germline V gene has CDR1 SQVTM and CDR2 ANQGSEA.

In this sample, this clone turned up a few times. The chain employs TRBV5-1 and TRBJ1-1, with D perhaps matching TRBD1 (5 bases). The CDR3 totals 13 residues. Looked up from germline, CDR1 is SGHRS and CDR2 is YFSETQ. The V end was cut by 6 bases, the J end by 0 bases, with 9 bases between. CDR3: CASKTGLNTEAFF. The CDR3 region has the DNA TGCGCCAGCAAAACAGGTTTGAACACTGAAGCTTTCTTT.

V gene TRBV19 combines with J gene TRBJ2-1, with 8 bases aligning to TRBD2. CDR1 and CDR2 from the germline V gene are LNHDA and SQIVND (reference sequence). V dropped 1 base and J dropped 2; count of bases not matched to a gene: 4. The CDR3 has 16 residues. CDR3 coding DNA: TGTGCCAGTAGTATAGTACCTAGCGGGCCCTACAATGAGCAGTTCTTC. Translating it yields CASSIVPSGPYNEQFF.

This clone was observed a single time. The chain combines TRBV7-9 with TRBJ1-2, with a tentative D call TRBD1 (5 bases). Germline CDR1 and CDR2: SEHNR and FQNEAQ (reference sequence). The CDR3 consists of 11 residues. V lost 6 bases and J lost 6, with 8 bases in between. The CDR3 reads CASRTDDGYTF. The CDR3 DNA reads TGTGCCAGCAGGACAGATGATGGCTACACCTTC.

The V call is TRBV14, the J call TRBJ1-4; no definite D call. V was cut by 1 base and J by 9 bases, with 12 bases left in between. CDR1 is SGHDN and CDR2 is FVKESK in the germline V gene. The CDR3 sequence is 14 residues long. CDR3 nucleotides: TGTGCCAGCAGCCAAGTTGGGGTATCGAAAAAACTGTTTTTT. Translation: CASSQVGVSKKLFF.

This clone was seen at least ten times. The chain carries TRBV4-1 and TRBJ2-5; the match to TRBD1 covers 9 bases. The length of the CDR3 is 17 residues. Germline V gene data show CDR1 as MGHRA and CDR2 as YSYEKL. V dropped 6 bases and J dropped 2; count of bases not matched to a gene: 13. The CDR3 DNA reads TGCGCCAGCAGACCCACGGACAGGGGTTTAGAACAAGAGACCCAGTACTTC. It is translated as CASRPTDRGLEQETQYF.

This chain links TRBV6-1 with TRBJ2-7; 7 bases match TRBD1. CDR1 is MNHNS and CDR2 is SASEGT in the germline V gene. The J segment lost 5 bases and the V segment lost 2 bases, leaving 6 bases of the junction unmatched. The CDR3 is 14 amino acids. The CDR3 protein is CASSERGRINEQYF. Here the CDR3 DNA reads TGTGCCAGCAGTGAAAGGGGGCGCATAAACGAGCAGTACTTC.

CDR3 sequence reads: CSADLAGAYGELFF. CDR3 sequence (DNA): TGCAGCGCCGATCTAGCGGGAGCGTACGGGGAGCTGTTTTTT. V usage is TRBV29-1 and J usage is TRBJ2-2, with 10 positions matching TRBD2. The CDR3 loop spans 14 amino acids. The germline CDR1 and CDR2 sequences are SQVTM and ANQGSEA. Trimming removed 7 bases from V and 7 bases from J; junction bases left unmatched: 9.